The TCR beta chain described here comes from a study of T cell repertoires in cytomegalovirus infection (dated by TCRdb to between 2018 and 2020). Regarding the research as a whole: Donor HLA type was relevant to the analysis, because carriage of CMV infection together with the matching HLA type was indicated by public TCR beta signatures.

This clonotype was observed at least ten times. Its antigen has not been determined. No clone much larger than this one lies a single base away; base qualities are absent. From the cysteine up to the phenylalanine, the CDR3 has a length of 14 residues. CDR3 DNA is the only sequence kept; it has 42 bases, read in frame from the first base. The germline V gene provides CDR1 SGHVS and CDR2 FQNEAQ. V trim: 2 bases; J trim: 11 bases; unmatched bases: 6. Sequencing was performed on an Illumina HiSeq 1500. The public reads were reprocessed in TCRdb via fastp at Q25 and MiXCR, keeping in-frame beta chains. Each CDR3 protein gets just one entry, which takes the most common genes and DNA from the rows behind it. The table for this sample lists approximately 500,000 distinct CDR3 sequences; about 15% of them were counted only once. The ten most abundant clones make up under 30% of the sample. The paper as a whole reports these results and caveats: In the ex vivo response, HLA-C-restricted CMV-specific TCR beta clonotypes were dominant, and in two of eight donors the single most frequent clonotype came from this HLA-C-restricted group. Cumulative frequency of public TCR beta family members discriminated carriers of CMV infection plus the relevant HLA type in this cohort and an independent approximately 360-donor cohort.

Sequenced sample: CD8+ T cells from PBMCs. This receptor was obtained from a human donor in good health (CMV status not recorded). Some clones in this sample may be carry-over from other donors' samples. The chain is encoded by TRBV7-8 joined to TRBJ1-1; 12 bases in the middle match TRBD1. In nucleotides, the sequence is TGTGCCAGCAGCTTAACCCGGGACAGGGGGCCCGCTTTCTTT. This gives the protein CASSLTRDRGPAFF.